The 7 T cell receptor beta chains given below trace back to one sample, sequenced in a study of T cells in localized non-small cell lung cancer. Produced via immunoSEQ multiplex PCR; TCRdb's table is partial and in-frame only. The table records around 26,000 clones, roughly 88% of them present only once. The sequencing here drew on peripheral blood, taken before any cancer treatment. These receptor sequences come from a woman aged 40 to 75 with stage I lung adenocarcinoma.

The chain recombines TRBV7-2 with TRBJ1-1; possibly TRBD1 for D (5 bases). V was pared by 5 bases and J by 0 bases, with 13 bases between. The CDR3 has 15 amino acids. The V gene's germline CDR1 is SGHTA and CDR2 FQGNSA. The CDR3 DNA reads TGTGCCAGCAGCCCCCCCGGACATCTGAACACTGAAGCTTTCTTT. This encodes CASSPPGHLNTEAFF.

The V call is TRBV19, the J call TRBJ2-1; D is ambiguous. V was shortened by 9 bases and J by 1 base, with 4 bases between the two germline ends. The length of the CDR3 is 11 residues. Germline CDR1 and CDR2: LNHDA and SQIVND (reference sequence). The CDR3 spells CASASYNEQFF. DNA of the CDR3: TGTGCCAGCGCGTCCTACAATGAGCAGTTCTTC.

Here the CDR3 DNA reads TGTGCCAGCAGCCGCAGCGGGGGGGCGTGGGAGACCCAGTACTTC. It encodes CASSRSGGAWETQYF. This rearrangement joins TRBV5-6 to TRBJ2-5, with 10 bases matching TRBD2. This CDR3 spans 15 amino acids. V was clipped by 4 bases and J by 5 bases; unmatched bases: 8. CDR1 is SGHDT, CDR2 YYEEEE, per germline.

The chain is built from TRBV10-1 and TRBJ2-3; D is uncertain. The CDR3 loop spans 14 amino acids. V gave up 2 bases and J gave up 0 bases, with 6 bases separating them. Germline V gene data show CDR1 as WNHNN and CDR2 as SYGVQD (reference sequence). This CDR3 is CASSERISTDTQYF. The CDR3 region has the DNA TGCGCCAGCAGTGAGCGCATTAGCACAGATACGCAGTATTTT.

This CDR3 is CASTTTGASNEKLFF. The CDR3 coding sequence is TGTGCCAGTACTACGACAGGGGCTAGTAATGAAAAACTGTTTTTT. The chain joins TRBV19 to TRBJ1-4, with 8 positions matching TRBD1. Germline loops: CDR1 LNHDA, CDR2 SQIVND (reference sequence). The CDR3 is 15 residues long. V lost 7 bases to trimming and J lost 4 bases; unmatched junction nucleotides: 8.

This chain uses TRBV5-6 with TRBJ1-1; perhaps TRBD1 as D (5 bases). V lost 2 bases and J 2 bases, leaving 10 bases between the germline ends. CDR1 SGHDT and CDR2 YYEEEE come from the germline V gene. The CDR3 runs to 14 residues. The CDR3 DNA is TGTGCCAGCAGCTTAGTCCGGGGCAACACTGAAGCTTTCTTT. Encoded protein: CASSLVRGNTEAFF.

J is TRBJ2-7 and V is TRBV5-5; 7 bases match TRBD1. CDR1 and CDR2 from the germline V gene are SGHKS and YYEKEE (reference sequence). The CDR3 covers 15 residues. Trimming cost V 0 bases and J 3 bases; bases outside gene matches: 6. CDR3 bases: TGTGCCAGCAGCTTGGGGCCGGGACAGCACTACGAGCAGTACTTC. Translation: CASSLGPGQHYEQYF.